These T cell receptor beta chains were read from a single sample in a study of blood T cells in healthy people across ages. TCRdb called the 5' RACE reads again in MiXCR, with one record for every CDR3 protein. The table shows over a million distinct CDR3 sequences, with 45% to 70% occurring only once. Sequenced material: blood. The source is a man aged 18 to 30 in good health. Both conserved end residues are part of each CDR3. D genes are given only for firm matches. Not all rows give a size; the values are once, few, many and, for expanded clones, a class.

- | TRBD1 | TRBJ2-7 | TRBV9 | 17 | TGTGCCAGCAGACTTACCCGGGACAGGGTTAGGTCCTACGAGCAGTACTTC | CASRLTRDRVRSYEQYF
- | - | TRBJ2-2 | TRBV7-2 | 14 | TGTGCCAGCAGCTTCACTACCGGCACCGGGGAGCTGTTTTTT | CASSFTTGTGELFF
- | - | TRBJ2-7 | TRBV12-3/TRBV12-4 | 15 | TGTGCCAGCAGTCCGGCTTTGGCCTGGGCCTACGAGCAGTACTTC | CASSPALAWAYEQYF
- | - | TRBJ2-7 | TRBV5-6 | 14 | TGTGCCAGCAGCGATACAGGGAGGCTGGTCGAGCAGTACTTC | CASSDTGRLVEQYF
- | TRBD2 | TRBJ2-7 | TRBV10-3 | 16 | TGTGCCATCGGTTTCAGTAGCGGGAGGGGTACCTACGAGCAGTACTTC | CAIGFSSGRGTYEQYF
- | - | TRBJ2-5 | TRBV6-5 | 16 | TGTGCCAGCAGTTACACCGGACAGACCTTAAGAACTGAGCAGTACTTC | CASSYTGQTLRTEQYF
few | TRBD1 | TRBJ1-6 | TRBV2 | 14 | TGTGCCAGCAGGCCGGGACAGGGTTATTCACCCCTCCACTTT | CASRPGQGYSPLHF
few | - | TRBJ2-3 | TRBV12-3/TRBV12-4 | 14 | TGTGCCAGCAGTTTGGGACTCTCGCCGAATACGCAGTATTTT | CASSLGLSPNTQYF
few | - | TRBJ1-1 | TRBV27 | 15 | TGTGCCAGCAGTGTACGAGGACACGTGAACACTGAAGCTTTCTTT | CASSVRGHVNTEAFF
- | TRBD1 | TRBJ2-7 | TRBV5-6 | 14 | TGTGCCAGCAGCTTCGGGACAGGGCAATACGAGCAGTACTTC | CASSFGTGQYEQYF
- | - | TRBJ2-7 | TRBV11-2 | 13 | TGTGCCGCTTCCGGGACTCCCTACAATGAGCAGTACTTC | CAASGTPYNEQYF
- | - | TRBJ2-7 | TRBV7-9 | 13 | TGTGCCAGCAGCGCGGAAGGCCTTTACGAGCAGTACTTC | CASSAEGLYEQYF
- | - | TRBJ2-7 | TRBV28 | 12 | TGTGCCAGCAGTTTACCCGGAGACGGGCAGTACTTC | CASSLPGDGQYF
- | TRBD1 | TRBJ2-5 | TRBV6-2/TRBV6-3 | 15 | TGTGCCAGCGGCTCGGTAGGGGGCCACGGTGGGACCCAGTACTTC | CASGSVGGHGGTQYF
- | TRBD2 | TRBJ2-3 | TRBV27 | 12 | TGTGCCACCCTAGCGGCCCCAGATACGCAGTATTTT | CATLAAPDTQYF
- | - | TRBJ2-1 | TRBV5-1 | 13 | TGCGCCAGCAGCTTAAGCCCCTTTTATGAGCAGTTCTTC | CASSLSPFYEQFF
- | - | TRBJ2-1 | TRBV20-1 | 15 | TGCAGTGCTAGAGATCTGACAGGAACCTACAATGAGCAGTTCTTC | CSARDLTGTYNEQFF
few | - | TRBJ2-1 | TRBV5-1 | 13 | TGCGCCAGCAGCTTGGCTAGCCTCAATGAGCAGTTCTTC | CASSLASLNEQFF
- | TRBD1 | TRBJ2-5 | TRBV9 | 15 | TGTGCCAGCAGCGTCGGGGACAGGGGGCATGAGACCCAGTACTTC | CASSVGDRGHETQYF
- | - | TRBJ2-7 | TRBV9 | 15 | TGTGCCAGCAGCCTCGGGTCAGGGGTCCCCTACGAGCAGTACTTC | CASSLGSGVPYEQYF
- | - | TRBJ2-5 | TRBV6-5 | 11 | TGTGCCAGCAATCAAGCTGAGACCCAGTACTTC | CASNQAETQYF
few | TRBD2 | TRBJ2-5 | TRBV10-3 | 15 | TGTGCCATCAGTGAGTCAGCGGGAGTGGAGGAGACCCAGTACTTC | CAISESAGVEETQYF
- | - | TRBJ1-2 | TRBV14 | 13 | TGTGCCAGCAGCCTCTACAGGGCCGGTGGCTACACCTTC | CASSLYRAGGYTF
- | - | TRBJ1-3 | TRBV4-3 | 13 | TGCGCCAGCAGCCAATATAATGGAAACACCATATATTTT | CASSQYNGNTIYF
few | - | TRBJ2-5 | TRBV12-3/TRBV12-4 | 14 | TGTGCCAGCAGTTTACAGTCCCTGGGGGAGACCCAGTACTTC | CASSLQSLGETQYF
- | - | TRBJ2-1 | TRBV7-2 | 14 | TGTGCCAGCAGCTCTACGCTCACTCACAATGAGCAGTTCTTC | CASSSTLTHNEQFF
- | - | TRBJ1-1 | TRBV5-1 | 16 | TGCGCCAGCAGCTTGTATTTAAAGAGTTCGAACACTGAAGCTTTCTTT | CASSLYLKSSNTEAFF
- | TRBD1 | TRBJ1-1 | TRBV6-2/TRBV6-3 | 14 | TGTGCCAGCAGCAGAACACAGGGGAGAACTGAAGCTTTCTTT | CASSRTQGRTEAFF
many | - | TRBJ1-6 | TRBV20-1 | 14 | TGCAGTGCTAGGACAGGAACCTTAAGTTCACCCCTCCACTTT | CSARTGTLSSPLHF